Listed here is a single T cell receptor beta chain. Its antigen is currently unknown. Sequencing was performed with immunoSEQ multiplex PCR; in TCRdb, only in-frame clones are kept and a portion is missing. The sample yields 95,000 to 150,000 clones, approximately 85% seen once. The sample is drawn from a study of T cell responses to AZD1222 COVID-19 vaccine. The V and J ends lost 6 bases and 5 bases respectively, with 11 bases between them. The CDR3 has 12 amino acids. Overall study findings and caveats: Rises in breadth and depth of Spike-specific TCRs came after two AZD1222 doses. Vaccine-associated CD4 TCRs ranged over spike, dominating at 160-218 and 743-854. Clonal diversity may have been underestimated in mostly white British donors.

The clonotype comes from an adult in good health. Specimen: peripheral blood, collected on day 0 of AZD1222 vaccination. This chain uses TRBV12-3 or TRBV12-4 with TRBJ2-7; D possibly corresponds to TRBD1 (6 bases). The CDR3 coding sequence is TGTGCCAGCAGATGGACAGACCACGAGCAGTACTTC. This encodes CASRWTDHEQYF.